The sequence of this TCR beta chain was determined in a study of patients with pleural tuberculosis. TCRdb re-called the reads with MiXCR, one entry per CDR3 protein. The repertoire includes around 50,000 distinct CDR3 sequences, about 7.3% of them detected once, and roughly 15% sits in the top ten. This CDR3 region has 13 residues. From germline, CDR1 is LGHDT and CDR2 YNNKEL (reference sequence). Deletions cut 0 bases from V and 15 bases from J, with 15 bases between. The sample holds many counts of this clonotype. The sequence was collected from a human donor with pleural tuberculosis. The rearrangement joins TRBV3-1 to TRBJ1-3; D is undetermined. The CDR3 sequence: CASSQDAPAQRYF. CDR3 bases: TGTGCCAGCAGCCAAGATGCACCAGCACAGAGATATTTT.